These 21 T cell receptor beta chains share one sample of origin, sequenced in a study of blood T cell repertoires in COVID-19. Some clones are missing from TCRdb's copy, which holds only in-frame ones; the method was immunoSEQ multiplex PCR. This table holds about 170,000 clones, about 80% found once. The sequencing sample was made of peripheral blood. These receptors were obtained from a man in his 70s with active or convalescent COVID-19.

This clone was detected only once. This chain joins TRBV18 and TRBJ2-7, with a weak D call TRBD2 (5 bases). V lost 6 bases and J lost 2, with 20 bases in between. Germline V CDR1 and CDR2: KGHSH, LQKENI. This CDR3 spans 16 amino acids. The CDR3: CASSLSTPLEAYEQYF. The CDR3 bases are TGTGCCAGCTCGCTAAGCACACCCTTGGAGGCCTACGAGCAGTACTTC.

The chain carries TRBV11-3 and TRBJ2-2, with a tentative D call TRBD1 (5 bases). CDR1 and CDR2 from the germline V gene are SGHNT and YENEEA. The CDR3 consists of 15 residues. V was pared by 5 bases and J by 2 bases, with 12 bases between. CDR3 loop: CASSPTGSNTGELFF. The CDR3 bases are TGTGCCAGCAGCCCCACAGGCAGTAACACCGGGGAGCTGTTTTTT.

CDR3 nucleotides: TGTGCCAGCAGCTCGCGGTGGGGCGCCCCGGTTAACTATGGCTACACCTTC. Translation: CASSSRWGAPVNYGYTF. The chain uses TRBV9 and TRBJ1-2, with D possibly being TRBD1 (5 bases). The CDR3 length is 17 residues. Germline CDR1 reads SGDLS; CDR2 reads YYNGEE. The ends were cut back, 4 bases at V and 1 base at J, with 20 bases in the middle.

The rearrangement joins TRBV27 to TRBJ2-7, with 8 bases identical to TRBD1. This CDR3 contains 18 residues. With V trimmed by 5 bases and J by 3 bases, 18 bases remained unmatched. Germline V gives CDR1 MNHEY, CDR2 SMNVEV (reference sequence). DNA of the CDR3: TGTGCCAGCAGTCCCCGTGACGGGACAGGAATTTTTGGCTACGAGCAGTACTTC. Protein sequence: CASSPRDGTGIFGYEQYF.

The chain combines TRBV19 with TRBJ2-1, with D possibly being TRBD2 (5 bases). The CDR3 runs 16 residues. V was trimmed by 5 bases and J by 4 bases, leaving 18 bases between them. Per the germline V gene, CDR1 is LNHDA and CDR2 is SQIVND (reference sequence). CDR3 coding DNA: TGTGCCAGTAGTCCCGCCCATAGCGCGATGTACAATGAGCAGTTCTTC. This codes for CASSPAHSAMYNEQFF.

The V gene is TRBV5-4, the J gene TRBJ1-5, with 11 positions matching TRBD1. CDR1 is SGHNT and CDR2 is YYREEE in the germline V gene (reference sequence). The junction had 3 bases not matched to a gene; V was cut back by 4 bases and J by 3 bases. This CDR3 is built from 15 residues. Here the CDR3 DNA reads TGTGCCAGCAGCCCCGGACAGGGGGCCAATCAGCCCCAGCATTTT. Translating gives CASSPGQGANQPQHF.

On this clone: A read error may produce the germline difference seen at one junction end. The chain employs TRBV7-8 and TRBJ2-7; no clear D. The CDR3 is made up of 9 amino acids. CDR1 SGHVS and CDR2 FQNEAQ come from the germline V gene. The CDR3 DNA follows: TGTGCCAGCAGCCTCCGTCCTACCTTC. Its translation is CASSLRPTF.

The chain has TRBV28 and TRBJ1-4, with no clear D. The V gene's germline CDR1 is MDHEN and CDR2 SYDVKM. Trimming cost V 1 base and J 5 bases, with 8 bases left between them. CDR3 length equals 14 residues. As DNA, the CDR3 is TGTGCCAGCAGTTTATTGACCGGGAATGAAAAACTGTTTTTT. Its translation: CASSLLTGNEKLFF.

This clone was seen just once. The chain couples TRBV5-1 to TRBJ1-1; weak D call: TRBD1 (5 bases). Per the germline V gene, CDR1 is SGHRS and CDR2 is YFSETQ. The germline V and J ends were trimmed by 0 bases and 4 bases, with 10 bases remaining between them. The CDR3 has 14 residues. The CDR3 reads CASSLGLRGTEAFF. The DNA for the CDR3 is TGCGCCAGCAGCTTGGGTCTTAGGGGCACTGAAGCTTTCTTT.

V is TRBV6-5 and J is TRBJ2-4; the match to TRBD1 covers 11 bases. This CDR3 region has 15 residues. In germline, CDR1 is MNHEY, CDR2 SVGAGI. V was clipped by 6 bases and J by 6 bases; unmatched bases: 7. CDR3 sequence reads: CASSYGTGGRNIQYF. For the CDR3, the DNA is TGTGCCAGCAGCTATGGGACAGGGGGAAGAAACATTCAGTACTTC.

The sample holds a few counts of this clone. V and J are TRBV2 and TRBJ1-1, with D possibly TRBD1 on 6 matching bases. Germline CDR1 SNHLY, CDR2 FYNNEI. Trimming pared 7 bases from V and 1 base from J, leaving 13 bases between. The CDR3 covers 14 residues. CDR3 region: CASTRTDPNTEAFF. The CDR3 DNA is TGTGCCAGCACCAGGACAGATCCGAACACTGAAGCTTTCTTT.

The rearrangement uses TRBV30 and TRBJ2-7, with TRBD1 identical over 10 bases. The CDR3 extends over 14 amino acids. Germline V lookup: CDR1 GTSNPN, CDR2 SVGIG (reference sequence). V shed 4 bases, J shed 2 bases, and the junction held 5 bases outside the gene matches. The CDR3, as DNA: TGTGCCTGGAATATGGACAGGGGGGCCTACGAGCAGTACTTC. The encoded protein is CAWNMDRGAYEQYF.

The rearrangement uses TRBV12-3 or TRBV12-4 and TRBJ2-2; TRBD1 agrees at 8 bases. The CDR3 runs to 13 residues. J gave up 6 bases and V 6 bases, and 3 bases lay outside the gene matches. Written as DNA, the CDR3 is TGTGCCAGCAGGGACAGGGTGGCCGGGGAGCTGTTTTTT. It is translated as CASRDRVAGELFF.

This clone has a single count. The chain carries TRBV3-1 (or the pseudogene TRBV3-2) and TRBJ1-1, with D perhaps TRBD1 (5 bases). The CDR3 runs 17 residues. The V gene lost 3 bases and the J gene lost 2 bases, with 19 bases spanning the gap. The germline V gene encodes CDR1 LGHDT and CDR2 YNNKEL (reference sequence). CDR3 DNA sequence: TGTGCCAGCAGCCAGCGCCCAGGGTACGTTCTCAACACTGAAGCTTTCTTT. It specifies CASSQRPGYVLNTEAFF.

The chain combines TRBV7-2 with TRBJ2-7; 9 bases align to TRBD2. This CDR3 comprises 14 residues. V dropped 3 bases and J dropped 2; count of bases not matched to a gene: 2. The germline gives CDR1 SGHTA, CDR2 FQGNSA. The CDR3 loop is CASSFASGAYEQYF. For the CDR3, the DNA is TGTGCCAGCAGCTTCGCTAGCGGGGCCTACGAGCAGTACTTC.

The chain couples TRBV30 to TRBJ1-1; D is unclear. Germline V CDR1 and CDR2: GTSNPN, SVGIG (reference sequence). The CDR3 is 14 residues long. Trimming removed 3 bases at V and 0 bases at J, with 11 bases between. In nucleotides, the CDR3 is TGTGCCTGGAGGGCAGGCTTCATGAACACTGAAGCTTTCTTT. It translates to CAWRAGFMNTEAFF.

The rearrangement joins TRBV30 to TRBJ1-1; D ambiguous. The CDR3 totals 12 residues. Germline CDR1 GTSNPN, CDR2 SVGIG (reference sequence). V lost 2 bases, J lost 5 bases, and 9 bases lay in between. The CDR3 coding sequence is TGTGCCTGGAGTTCCGAAGAGACTGAAGCTTTCTTT. It specifies CAWSSEETEAFF.

This chain joins TRBV3-1 (or the pseudogene TRBV3-2) and TRBJ2-3; 7 nucleotides match TRBD2. Trimming cost V 1 base and J 6 bases; bases outside gene matches: 13. Germline CDR1 LGHDT, CDR2 YNNKEL (reference sequence). The CDR3 runs 17 residues. This chain's CDR3 is CASSQVGGRAFSDTQYF. DNA of the CDR3: TGTGCCAGCAGCCAAGTCGGAGGGAGGGCCTTTTCGGATACGCAGTATTTT.

The genes are TRBV11-2 and TRBJ2-7; 11 bases fit TRBD2. The ends lost 5 bases at V and 3 bases at J; junction bases unmatched: 3. Per germline, CDR1 SGHAT and CDR2 FQNNGV. The length of the CDR3 is 14 residues. CDR3 sequence (DNA): TGTGCCAGCAGCGTCGGGACTAGCGGCTACGAGCAGTACTTC. Its protein product is CASSVGTSGYEQYF.

The rearrangement links TRBV4-1 to TRBJ2-4; TRBD2 aligns across 13 bases. Germline CDR1 MGHRA, CDR2 YSYEKL. This CDR3 region has 21 residues. Trimming removed 3 bases from V and 1 base from J; junction bases left unmatched: 15. The CDR3 DNA follows: TGCGCCAGCAGCCATGGCGTTCTACTAGCGGGAGGGCCACGGGCCAAAAACATTCAGTACTTC. It specifies CASSHGVLLAGGPRAKNIQYF.

The chain is built from TRBV15 and TRBJ1-5; tentatively, D is TRBD1 (6 bases). V was pared by 8 bases and J by 3 bases, with 14 bases between. This CDR3 contains 14 residues. From germline, CDR1 is LNHNV and CDR2 YYDKDF (reference sequence). CDR3 protein: CATSGQLNNQPQHF. The CDR3 region has the DNA TGTGCCACCTCGGGACAACTAAACAATCAGCCCCAGCATTTT.